This passage covers 19 T cell receptor beta chains from one sample sequenced in a study of T cells in Graves' hyperthyroidism and ophthalmopathy. TCR beta CDR3 region amplification was performed from RNA transcripts. HTBI primers drove first-round RT-PCR of the TCR CDR3. TCRdb processed the multiplex PCR reads anew with MiXCR; each CDR3 protein has one entry. The sample includes 300,000 to 450,000 distinct CDR3 sequences, 14% to 15% of them seen just once. Specimen: blood. These receptors were obtained from a woman in her twenties or thirties with Graves' hyperthyroidism.

This clonotype was found a few times. The rearrangement links TRBV3-1 to TRBJ1-1, with 10 bases matching TRBD1. The V segment lost 4 bases and the J segment 6 bases; nucleotides outside the gene matches: 5. This CDR3 region has 14 residues. From germline, CDR1 is LGHDT and CDR2 YNNKEL (reference sequence). This chain's CDR3 is CASSLDRGRPEAFF. DNA for the CDR3: TGTGCCAGCAGCCTAGACAGGGGGCGACCTGAAGCTTTCTTT.

This clonotype was seen a handful of times. This sequence joins TRBV12-3 or TRBV12-4 and TRBJ2-2, with 7 bases lining up with TRBD2. Germline trimming cut 11 bases from V and 6 bases from J; bases unmatched to any gene: 9. There are 13 residues in the CDR3. The CDR3 bases are TGTGCCTCCCGGCGGGAGTTAGCCGGGGAGCTGTTTTTT. This sequence encodes CASRRELAGELFF.

This clonotype was observed a few times. The chain has TRBV28 and TRBJ1-5; TRBD1 agrees at 8 bases. Germline assignment: CDR1 MDHEN and CDR2 SYDVKM. V lost 6 bases to trimming and J lost 2 bases; unmatched junction nucleotides: 15. CDR3 size: 18 residues. The CDR3 protein is CASRGPRGRTVRNQPQHF. For the CDR3, the DNA is TGTGCCAGCAGAGGTCCCAGGGGGCGGACGGTGCGCAATCAGCCCCAGCATTTT.

The table lists this clonotype with many counts. The chain carries TRBV27 and TRBJ1-5, with D possibly matching TRBD1 (6 bases). Trimming took off 3 bases at V and 6 bases at J, with 12 bases between the two ends. Germline V gene lookup returns CDR1 MNHEY and CDR2 SMNVEV (reference sequence). There are 14 residues in the CDR3. The CDR3 loop is CASSFSRGSQPQHF. Here the CDR3 DNA reads TGTGCCAGCAGTTTTAGTAGGGGGTCTCAGCCCCAGCATTTT.

This clonotype appeared a single time. This rearrangement joins TRBV20-1 to TRBJ2-1; the D gene is possibly TRBD1 (5 bases). The length of the CDR3 is 16 residues. Germline V gives CDR1 DFQATT, CDR2 SNEGSKA (reference sequence). Trimming took 0 bases from V and 2 from J, leaving 14 bases between them. The CDR3 coding sequence is TGCAGTGCTAGAGAAAGTAGGACAAGACCCTACAATGAGCAGTTCTTC. It specifies CSARESRTRPYNEQFF.

Concerning this clonotype itself: This sequence may be a read error, since a much larger clone differs from it by one base. This chain connects TRBV27 to TRBJ1-1, with 7 bases lining up with TRBD1. CDR3 length: 15 residues. Looked up from germline, CDR1 is MNHEY and CDR2 is SMNVEV (reference sequence). The CDR3 coding sequence is TGTGCCAGCAGTAACGACAGGGAGTGGAACGCTGAAGCTTTCTTT. Translation gives CASSNDREWNAEAFF.

This clonotype turned up a few times. The chain couples TRBV19 to TRBJ1-2; D might be TRBD1 (5 bases). In germline, CDR1 is LNHDA, CDR2 SQIVND (reference sequence). The CDR3 length is 15 residues. V was cut by 6 bases and J by 3 bases, with 17 bases left in between. CDR3 in amino acids: CASRKTAPGDYGYTF. The CDR3 region has the DNA TGTGCCAGTAGAAAGACAGCTCCGGGGGACTATGGCTACACCTTC. Based on the CDR3 plus reference TRBV19 and TRBJ1-2, the full variable domain is DGGITQSPKYLFRKEGQNVTLSCEQNLNHDAMYWYRQDPGQGLRLIYYSQIVNDFQKGDIAEGYSVSREKKESFPLTVTSAQKNPTAFYLCASRKTAPGDYGYTFGSGTRLTVV.

In nucleotides, the CDR3 is TGTGCCAGCAGTTCATCAGGGGGGTACTTAACTAACTATGGCTACACCTTC. This gives the protein CASSSSGGYLTNYGYTF. This chain uses TRBV28 with TRBJ1-2, with TRBD1 matching over 7 bases. V lost 4 bases, J lost 0 bases, and 11 bases stayed unmatched. The germline V gene has CDR1 MDHEN and CDR2 SYDVKM. The CDR3 has 17 amino acids.

This clonotype was seen repeatedly, ten times or more. V usage is TRBV7-2 and J usage is TRBJ2-5; 9 nucleotides match TRBD2. CDR1 and CDR2 from the germline V gene are SGHTA and FQGNSA. V was pared by 5 bases and J by 5 bases, with 6 bases of the junction left unmatched. This CDR3 is built from 14 residues. The CDR3 DNA is TGTGCCAGCAGCCGAGGACTAGCGCACGAGACCCAGTACTTC. Its translation: CASSRGLAHETQYF.

This sequence joins TRBV10-3 and TRBJ2-5; 10 nucleotides line up with TRBD2. The trim removed 4 bases at V and 2 bases at J, leaving 4 bases unmatched. Germline values: CDR1 ENHRY, CDR2 SYGVKD. This CDR3 comprises 15 residues. The CDR3 sequence: CAISVTSGKQETQYF. Here the CDR3 DNA reads TGTGCCATCAGTGTTACTAGCGGGAAGCAAGAGACCCAGTACTTC.

This clonotype has ten or more counts. The chain is built from TRBV5-1 and TRBJ1-6; 11 nucleotides match TRBD1. V trimming: 3 bases; J trimming: 1 base; junction bases outside the gene matches: 6. This CDR3 spans 18 amino acids. Looked up from germline, CDR1 is SGHRS and CDR2 is YFSETQ. For the CDR3, the DNA is TGCGCCAGCAGCTACGGACAGGGGGCTGGATCCTATAATTCACCCCTCCACTTT. It yields the protein CASSYGQGAGSYNSPLHF.

In its sample, this clonotype was seen a few times. J is TRBJ1-2 and V is TRBV12-5, with a possible D match to TRBD1 (6 bases). There are 13 residues in the CDR3. Germline assignment: CDR1 LGHNT and CDR2 FRNRAP. V was clipped by 2 bases and J by 3 bases, with 7 bases between them. The CDR3 is CASGLTGYYGYTF. The CDR3 coding sequence is TGTGCTAGTGGTTTGACAGGGTACTATGGCTACACCTTC.

There are a few counts of this clonotype. The rearrangement joins TRBV5-1 to TRBJ2-7; unclear D gene. V was trimmed by 0 bases and J by 3 bases, leaving 10 bases between them. Looked up from germline, CDR1 is SGHRS and CDR2 is YFSETQ. There are 14 residues in the CDR3. The CDR3 DNA reads as TGCGCCAGCAGCTTGGCTCAGAGAATCTACGAGCAGTACTTC. It encodes CASSLAQRIYEQYF.

This clonotype was recorded a few times. This sequence joins TRBV2 and TRBJ2-1; 7 bases line up with TRBD2. The V and J ends lost 5 bases and 3 bases, in that order; junction bases with no gene match: 7. Germline V gives CDR1 SNHLY, CDR2 FYNNEI. This CDR3 is 15 amino acids long. CDR3: CASSKSGVLYNEQFF. CDR3 sequence (DNA): TGTGCCAGCAGTAAGAGCGGGGTACTCTACAATGAGCAGTTCTTC.

This clonotype came up many times. The CDR3 protein is CASSQLAWEQFF. Here the CDR3 DNA reads TGTGCCAGCAGCCAACTAGCCTGGGAGCAGTTCTTC. V and J are TRBV28 and TRBJ2-1, with D possibly TRBD2 on 6 matching bases. The CDR3 loop spans 12 amino acids. V lost 6 bases and J 10 bases, leaving 13 bases between the germline ends. The germline V gene encodes CDR1 MDHEN and CDR2 SYDVKM.

The chain carries TRBV6-5 and TRBJ2-2; possibly TRBD1 for D (5 bases). The germline V and J ends were trimmed by 0 bases and 3 bases, with 11 bases remaining between them. Germline loops: CDR1 MNHEY, CDR2 SVGAGI. CDR3 length: 16 residues. In DNA, the CDR3 is TGTGCCAGCAGTTACTCGATTGGCAGGGACACCGGGGAGCTGTTTTTT. Its translation: CASSYSIGRDTGELFF.

This clonotype was counted at least ten times. The chain recombines TRBV27 with TRBJ2-1; possible D gene TRBD1, 7 bases. The V gene lost 6 bases and the J gene lost 9 bases, with 21 bases spanning the gap. This CDR3 has 15 residues. Germline V gene lookup returns CDR1 MNHEY and CDR2 SMNVEV (reference sequence). The CDR3 coding sequence is TGTGCCAGCAGGGGGTCAGGGGGGACTTGGGGTGAGCAGTTCTTC. It specifies CASRGSGGTWGEQFF.

This sequence joins TRBV20-1 and TRBJ1-6; TRBD1 aligns across 8 bases. This CDR3 spans 14 amino acids. CDR1 is DFQATT, CDR2 SNEGSKA, per germline (reference sequence). Germline trimming cut 5 bases from V and 5 bases from J; bases unmatched to any gene: 5. The CDR3 region is CSAGDRRNNSPLHF. Written as DNA, the CDR3 is TGCAGTGCTGGGGACAGGAGGAATAATTCACCCCTCCACTTT.

The rearrangement uses TRBV19 and TRBJ2-7; 9 bases line up with TRBD2. Germline assignment: CDR1 LNHDA and CDR2 SQIVND (reference sequence). Trimming removed 5 bases from V and 3 bases from J; junction bases left unmatched: 2. This CDR3 is 13 amino acids long. DNA of the CDR3: TGTGCCAGTAGTCTGCGGGAGGGCTACGAGCAGTACTTC. This gives the protein CASSLREGYEQYF.